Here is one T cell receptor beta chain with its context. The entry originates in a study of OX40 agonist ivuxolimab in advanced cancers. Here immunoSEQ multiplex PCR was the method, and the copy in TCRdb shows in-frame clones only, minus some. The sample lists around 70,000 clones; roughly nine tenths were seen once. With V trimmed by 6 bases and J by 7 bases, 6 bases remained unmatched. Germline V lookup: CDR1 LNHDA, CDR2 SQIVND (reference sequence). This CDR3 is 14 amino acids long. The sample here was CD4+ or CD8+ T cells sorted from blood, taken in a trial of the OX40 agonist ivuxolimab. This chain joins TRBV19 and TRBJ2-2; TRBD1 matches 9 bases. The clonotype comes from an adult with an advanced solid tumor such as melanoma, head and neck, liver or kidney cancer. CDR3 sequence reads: CASSGQGRNGELFF. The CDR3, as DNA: TGTGCCAGTAGCGGACAGGGGAGAAACGGGGAGCTGTTTTTT.